This is a list of T cell receptor beta chains from one sample in a study of T cell responses to AZD1222 COVID-19 vaccine. Repertoires were generated with immunoSEQ multiplex PCR, while TCRdb's copy carries only in-frame clones and drops some. The table has approximately 120,000 clones, approximately 89% seen once. This material consisted of peripheral blood, taken 28 days after the second AZD1222 dose. These receptors all stem from an adult who received the AZD1222 COVID-19 vaccine. CDR3s include the opening cysteine and the closing phenylalanine or tryptophan. D genes are given only for firm matches. Clone sizes are given selectively: once, few, many, or a class where the clone is expanded.

D | J | size | V | CDR3 | DNA
TRBD1 | TRBJ1-2 | . | TRBV13 | CASSTGTGGYGYTF | TGTGCCAGCAGCACCGGGACAGGCGGGTATGGCTACACCTTC
. | TRBJ2-4 | . | TRBV11-2 | CASSPRLAKNIQYF | TGTGCCAGCAGTCCCAGGTTAGCCAAAAACATTCAGTACTTC
TRBD2 | TRBJ2-1 | . | TRBV3-1/TRBV3-2 | CASSQDETSGRATEQFF | TGTGCCAGCAGCCAAGATGAGACTAGCGGGAGGGCCACTGAGCAGTTCTTC
. | TRBJ1-2 | . | TRBV5-5 | CASRPEWQSYGYTF | TGTGCCAGCAGGCCCGAGTGGCAGTCATATGGCTACACCTTC
. | TRBJ2-5 | . | TRBV18 | CASSAGAAQETQYF | TGTGCCAGCTCGGCTGGAGCAGCCCAAGAGACCCAGTACTTC
TRBD1 | TRBJ2-7 | . | TRBV11-2 | CASSLVGGQDYEQYF | TGTGCCAGCAGCTTAGTAGGCGGACAGGACTACGAGCAGTACTTC
TRBD2 | TRBJ2-3 | few | TRBV6-2/TRBV6-3 | CASSGGLPTDTQYF | TGTGCCAGCAGTGGGGGACTACCGACAGATACGCAGTATTTT
TRBD2 | TRBJ2-1 | once | TRBV2 | CASRTGTSGVNEQFF | TGTGCCAGCAGAACCGGGACTAGCGGGGTCAATGAGCAGTTCTTC
TRBD2 | TRBJ2-6 | few | TRBV29-1 | CSVGGGGGVSGANVLTF | TGCAGCGTTGGAGGAGGCGGGGGTGTCTCTGGGGCCAACGTCCTGACTTTC
. | TRBJ1-2 | few | TRBV4-2 | CASSRQTDSNYGYTF | TGTGCCAGCAGCCGACAGACGGACAGCAACTATGGCTACACCTTC
. | TRBJ2-3 | . | TRBV9 | CASSPEGSRLVHTQYF | TGTGCCAGCAGCCCCGAGGGGAGCCGCCTCGTGCATACGCAGTATTTT
. | TRBJ1-2 | once | TRBV15 | CATSSTQGGYGYTF | TGTGCCACCAGCAGCACACAGGGAGGCTATGGCTACACCTTC
. | TRBJ1-4 | . | TRBV4-3 | CASSPSGLGGEKLFF | TGCGCCAGCAGCCCCAGCGGACTTGGCGGGGAAAAACTGTTTTTT
TRBD1 | TRBJ1-4 | . | TRBV5-4 | CASSRNRGLNEKLFF | TGTGCCAGCAGCCGGAACAGGGGGTTAAATGAAAAACTGTTTTTT
. | TRBJ1-5 | once | TRBV3-1/TRBV3-2 | CASSPPGIHQPQHF | TGTGCCAGCAGCCCCCCGGGGATTCATCAGCCCCAGCATTTT
. | TRBJ1-2 | . | TRBV2 | CASSEEGPLKNGYTF | TGTGCCAGCAGTGAGGAAGGTCCGCTCAAAAATGGCTACACCTTC
TRBD1 | TRBJ1-1 | . | TRBV12-5 | CASGLSTGLAEAFF | TGTGCTAGTGGTTTGTCGACAGGGTTGGCTGAAGCTTTCTTT
. | TRBJ1-2 | . | TRBV23-1 | CAGLDTYYGYTF | TGCGCCGGTCTAGACACCTACTATGGCTACACCTTC
. | TRBJ2-7 | . | TRBV7-3 | CASSLTGREQYF | TGTGCCAGCAGCTTAACCGGCAGAGAGCAGTACTTC
. | TRBJ1-1 | . | TRBV27 | CASTTNAGGRTFF | TGTGCCAGCACCACCAACGCAGGCGGAAGAACTTTCTTT
. | TRBJ1-2 | once | TRBV9 | CASSVVGSGSGYTF | TGTGCCAGCAGCGTAGTTGGGTCAGGGAGCGGCTACACCTTC
. | TRBJ2-1 | . | TRBV6-6 | CASSTPDRSYNEQFF | TGTGCCAGCAGCACCCCGGACAGATCTTACAATGAGCAGTTCTTC